These 2 T cell receptor beta chains originate from one sample sequenced in a study of blood T cell repertoires in COVID-19 (TCRdb year 2020). The library was built by means of the immunoSEQ multiplex PCR assay. Imported from immuneACCESS, the table was reduced by TCRdb to in-frame sequences with V and J called. These copies leave out some clones; in studies compared against another copy, an unresolved V gene accounts for under half, and the cause of the remainder is not known. The sample table contains about 130,000 clones; only one count was recorded for around nine tenths of them. The ten largest clones add up to about an eighth of the sample. Sequenced: peripheral blood. Source of these receptors: a woman in her 70s with COVID-19, enrolled during active disease.

The chain joins TRBV28 to TRBJ1-6; D gene ambiguous. The CDR3 runs to 16 residues. Trimming left V 2 bases short and J 7 bases short, with 15 bases between. Germline V gene sequence: CDR1 MDHEN, CDR2 SYDVKM. For the CDR3, the DNA is TGTGCCAGCAGTTTAGGGCGGGTAGGGAGCAATTCACCCCTCCACTTT. Amino acid sequence: CASSLGRVGSNSPLHF.

This clone was seen a few times. The CDR3 region is CATSPTTGANQPQHF. The CDR3 DNA follows: TGTGCCACCAGTCCGACGACAGGAGCTAATCAGCCCCAGCATTTT. This rearrangement joins TRBV24-1 to TRBJ1-5; D possibly corresponds to TRBD1 (6 bases). The CDR3 covers 15 residues. Per the germline V gene, CDR1 is KGHDR and CDR2 is SFDVKD. The V and J ends lost 6 bases and 4 bases respectively, with 15 bases between them.